A single sample gave rise to the 13 T cell receptor beta chains below, sequenced in a study of radiotherapy plus CTLA-4 blockade in lung cancer. TCRdb's table, derived via immunoSEQ multiplex PCR, lists solely in-frame clones and lacks some. The data contain fewer than 50,000 clones, 80% to 90% of them singletons. Sequenced here: peripheral blood, sampled from a patient treated with radiotherapy plus ipilimumab. These receptors came from a human donor with non-small cell lung cancer whose response to radiotherapy plus ipilimumab could not be evaluated.

V usage is TRBV6-5 and J usage is TRBJ1-5, with D perhaps matching TRBD1 (5 bases). Germline V gives CDR1 MNHEY, CDR2 SVGAGI. Trimming removed 5 bases at V and 7 bases at J, with 12 bases between. The CDR3 extends over 13 amino acids. The CDR3 coding sequence is TGTGCCAGCAGTCAAGGGGTGCAGCAGCCCCAGCATTTT. Its protein is CASSQGVQQPQHF.

The rearrangement links TRBV29-1 to TRBJ2-1; no clear D gene. V lost 6 bases and J 5 bases, leaving 14 bases between the germline ends. This CDR3 contains 13 residues. Per the germline V gene, CDR1 is SQVTM and CDR2 is ANQGSEA. CDR3 sequence: CSVPPPSDNEQFF. The CDR3 bases are TGCAGCGTCCCCCCGCCATCGGACAATGAGCAGTTCTTC.

DNA of the CDR3: TGTGCCAGCAGCCTTCTAGCGGGGGATTACAATGAGCAGTTCTTC. It encodes CASSLLAGDYNEQFF. The J gene is TRBJ2-1, the V gene TRBV6-1; the match to TRBD2 covers 10 bases. Looked up from germline, CDR1 is MNHNS and CDR2 is SASEGT. The CDR3 has 15 residues. J lost 4 bases, V lost 6 bases, and 6 bases had no gene match.

V and J are TRBV7-8 and TRBJ2-5, with TRBD2 matching 7 bases. CDR3 length: 15 residues. V shed 0 bases, J shed 4 bases, and the junction held 5 bases outside the gene matches. Germline CDR1 SGHVS, CDR2 FQNEAQ. CDR3 coding DNA: TGTGCCAGCAGCTTAGCAGGCGGGAGTGGAGAGACCCAGTACTTC. Translating it yields CASSLAGGSGETQYF.

The chain couples TRBV19 to TRBJ2-3, with 7 bases fitting TRBD2. CDR3 length: 17 residues. After removal of 6 bases from V and 1 base from J, the junction contained 13 bases not matched to a gene. The germline V gene encodes CDR1 LNHDA and CDR2 SQIVND (reference sequence). In nucleotides, the CDR3 is TGTGCCAGTAGATCCAGCGTCGGGAGGCTGGGCACAGATACGCAGTATTTT. It encodes CASRSSVGRLGTDTQYF.

The chain carries TRBV6-1 and TRBJ1-6; perhaps TRBD1 as D (5 bases). The CDR3 totals 15 residues. Germline CDR1 MNHNS, CDR2 SASEGT. The V and J ends lost 2 bases and 6 bases respectively, with 11 bases between them. CDR3 in amino acids: CASSEQEGVNSPLHF. The DNA of the CDR3 is TGTGCCAGCAGTGAACAGGAAGGGGTTAATTCACCCCTCCACTTT.

The rearrangement uses TRBV4-1 and TRBJ1-1, with D unresolved. The germline CDR1 and CDR2 sequences are MGHRA and YSYEKL. This CDR3 is 14 amino acids long. Deletions cut 1 base from V and 1 base from J, with 7 bases between. The CDR3 nucleotides read TGCGCCAGCAGCCAAGTCGGCGGGAACACTGAAGCTTTCTTT. Translation: CASSQVGGNTEAFF.

This chain links TRBV11-2 with TRBJ2-2; D is perhaps TRBD2 (5 bases). CDR1 is SGHAT, CDR2 FQNNGV, per germline. Between the trimmed V and J ends, which lost 5 bases and 0 bases, there was a span of 22 bases. The CDR3 sequence is 19 residues long. The CDR3: CASSQSIWRAKANTGELFF. The CDR3 region has the DNA TGTGCCAGCAGCCAATCTATCTGGCGGGCCAAGGCGAACACCGGGGAGCTGTTTTTT. Full variable domain (missing parts from reference TRBV11-2 and TRBJ2-2): EAGVAQSPRYKIIEKRQSVAFWCNPISGHATLYWYQQILGQGPKLLIQFQNNGVVDDSQLPKDRFSAERLKGVDSTLKIQPAKLEDSAVYLCASSQSIWRAKANTGELFFGEGSRLTVL.

This sequence joins TRBV5-6 and TRBJ1-2; D gene uncertain. Germline V gene data show CDR1 as SGHDT and CDR2 as YYEEEE. This CDR3 spans 13 amino acids. The V and J ends lost 3 bases and 5 bases respectively, with 11 bases between them. CDR3 residues: CASSSAGGYGYTF. In DNA form, the CDR3 reads TGTGCCAGCAGCTCGGCGGGTGGATATGGCTACACCTTC.

This clone was found once. This chain joins TRBV9 and TRBJ2-7, with D tentatively TRBD1 (5 bases). The V end lost 0 bases, the J end lost 2 bases, and 12 bases lay between the germline ends. This CDR3 has 15 amino acids. Germline CDR1 SGDLS, CDR2 YYNGEE. CDR3 sequence: CASSVGGGSTYEQYF. CDR3 coding DNA: TGTGCCAGCAGCGTAGGGGGCGGAAGTACCTACGAGCAGTACTTC.

This clone was seen only once. The chain is built from TRBV20-1 and TRBJ2-7; D call uncertain. V was trimmed by 3 bases and J by 1 base, leaving 4 bases between them. Germline values: CDR1 DFQATT, CDR2 SNEGSKA (reference sequence). This CDR3 contains 11 residues. The CDR3 DNA reads TGCAGTGCTAGGGAGTCCTACGAGCAGTACTTC. This encodes CSARESYEQYF.

Here the CDR3 reads CASSPGLVYGYTF. The CDR3, as DNA: TGTGCCAGCAGCCCCGGACTGGTCTATGGCTACACCTTC. V usage is TRBV6-5 and J usage is TRBJ1-2; D remains ambiguous. The V gene's germline CDR1 is MNHEY and CDR2 SVGAGI. CDR3 size: 13 residues. V lost 6 bases and J lost 4, with 12 bases in between.

The chain has TRBV28 and TRBJ2-1; D may be TRBD1 (5 bases). With 2 bases removed from V and 6 bases from J, the gap between germline ends came to 14 bases. Germline loops: CDR1 MDHEN, CDR2 SYDVKM. This CDR3 comprises 15 residues. In DNA form, the CDR3 reads TGTGCCAGCAGTTTAATCCCACCAAGGGGCAATGAGCAGTTCTTC. The encoded protein is CASSLIPPRGNEQFF.